These 18 T cell receptor beta chains were all obtained from the same sample, sequenced in a study of T cell repertoires in cytomegalovirus infection (dated by TCRdb to the late 2010s). Their specific antigens are unknown. The listed sequencing device is Illumina HiSeq 1500. The public reads were quality trimmed at Q25 with fastp and then assembled into clones with MiXCR by TCRdb, keeping productive beta chains. A single entry per CDR3 protein holds the most common genes and DNA from its merged rows. The sample profile shows tens of thousands of distinct CDR3 sequences; about 44% of them were found once. Of the sample, approximately 93% falls within the top ten clones. This sample's treatment or condition label indicates: in vitro stimulation with specific CMV peptide epitopes to enrich CMV-specific T cells. Sequenced here: CD8+ T cells from cultured PBMCs, sampled from culture after CMV antigen stimulation. The receptors here all came from a human donor in good health (CMV status not recorded). Some clones in this sample may be carry-over from other donors' samples.

The chain joins TRBV11-2 to TRBJ2-5; D might be TRBD2 (6 bases). CDR1 and CDR2 (germline): SGHAT, FQNNGV. The length of the CDR3 is 14 residues. V was shortened by 5 bases and J by 1 base, with 11 bases between the two germline ends. The CDR3 spells CASSTGLLQETQYF. In DNA, the CDR3 is TGTGCCAGCAGCACTGGACTACTCCAAGAGACCCAGTACTTC.

This clonotype was seen more than once but under ten times. The J gene is TRBJ2-3, the V gene TRBV4-1; D possibly corresponds to TRBD2 (6 bases). The CDR3 runs 16 residues. Germline V gives CDR1 MGHRA, CDR2 YSYEKL. V was cut by 7 bases and J by 5 bases, with 22 bases left in between. CDR3 sequence: CASTLSFRGAGDTQYF. CDR3 nucleotides: TGCGCCAGCACCCTAAGTTTCCGCGGGGCGGGAGATACGCAGTATTTT.

In this sample, this clonotype turned up once. The junction shows a germline mismatch at one end, possibly a read error. The chain combines TRBV10-3 with TRBJ2-1; 7 bases line up with TRBD2. CDR1 is ENHRY and CDR2 is SYGVKD in the germline V gene. The CDR3 sequence is 15 residues long. The CDR3 protein is CAISESSRELNEQCF. The CDR3 coding sequence is TGTGCCATCAGTGAGTCGTCGCGGGAGCTCAATGAGCAGTGCTTC.

The V gene is TRBV25-1, the J gene TRBJ2-5; TRBD1 matches 10 bases. The V segment lost 1 base and the J segment 4 bases; nucleotides outside the gene matches: 9. The CDR3 length is 17 residues. CDR1 and CDR2 from the germline V gene are MGHDK and SYGVNS. DNA of the CDR3: TGTGCCAGCAGTGAATGGGGGGGACAGGGGAGGGGAGAGACCCAGTACTTC. Translating it yields CASSEWGGQGRGETQYF.

The rearrangement links TRBV4-2 to TRBJ2-2; TRBD2 aligns across 9 bases. The CDR3 spans 19 residues. The germline CDR1 and CDR2 sequences are LGHNA and YNFKEQ. The V and J ends lost 0 bases and 6 bases, in that order; junction bases with no gene match: 14. The CDR3 sequence is CASSQDYIGSGSNPGELFF. DNA of the CDR3: TGTGCCAGCAGCCAAGATTATATAGGTAGCGGGAGTAATCCCGGGGAGCTGTTTTTT.

For this clonotype: The junction departs from germline at one end; a sequencing error may be responsible. The V gene is TRBV6-2 or TRBV6-3, the J gene TRBJ1-1, with D uncertain. CDR3 length equals 14 residues. Germline values: CDR1 MNHEY, CDR2 SVGEGT. CDR3 bases: TGTGCAAGCAGTGCCCCAGAACCGAAAACTGAAGCTTTCTTT. Translated: CASSAPEPKTEAFF.

V usage is TRBV28 and J usage is TRBJ1-2; D might be TRBD1 (6 bases). Germline CDR1 is MDHEN and CDR2 is SYDVKM. The CDR3 loop spans 14 amino acids. V was cut by 7 bases and J by 14 bases, with 26 bases left in between. CDR3 in DNA: TGTGCCAGCACCACTCAAGGGGGGACCGAGAGATTTACCTTC. Encoded protein: CASTTQGGTERFTF.

The chain uses TRBV7-2 and TRBJ2-3; unclear D gene. Trimming left V 2 bases short and J 7 bases short, with 10 bases between. The CDR3 runs 13 residues. In germline, CDR1 is SGHTA, CDR2 FQGNSA. Written as DNA, the CDR3 is TGTGCCAGCAGCTTATCCCGTGGTCATACGCAGTATTTT. It encodes CASSLSRGHTQYF. The variable domain in full, completed from reference TRBV7-2 and TRBJ2-3, reads GAGVSQSPSNKVTEKGKDVELRCDPISGHTALYWYRQSLGQGLEFLIYFQGNSAPDKSGLPSDRFSAERTGGSVSTLTIQRTQQEDSAVYLCASSLSRGHTQYFGPGTRLTVL.

This clonotype showed up just once. Given a much more abundant clone one base away, this may be a read error. The chain is built from TRBV7-8 and TRBJ1-1, with TRBD1 identical over 8 bases. The CDR3 contains 16 residues. Germline V gene lookup returns CDR1 SGHVS and CDR2 FQNEAQ. In DNA, the CDR3 is TGTGCCAGCAGCTTAGCGCGCAGGGGGCTCAACACTGAATCTTTCTTT. Translating gives CASSLARRGLNTESFF.

This clonotype turned up a few times. The rearrangement joins TRBV7-8 to TRBJ2-7; 7 positions match TRBD2. The length of the CDR3 is 14 residues. With V trimmed by 1 base and J by 2 bases, 2 bases remained unmatched. Germline V lookup: CDR1 SGHVS, CDR2 FQNEAQ. The CDR3 DNA reads as TGTGCCAGCAGCTTAGGGACTAGTACCTACGAGCAGTACTTC. Amino acid sequence: CASSLGTSTYEQYF.

The chain couples TRBV7-6 to TRBJ1-2, with a tentative D call TRBD1 (5 bases). Germline assignment: CDR1 SGHVS and CDR2 FNYEAQ. The V end lost 5 bases, the J end lost 8 bases, and 12 bases lay between the germline ends. The CDR3 consists of 12 residues. CDR3 residues: CASSPPQGGYTF. CDR3 sequence (DNA): TGTGCCAGCAGCCCCCCCCAGGGCGGCTACACCTTC.

Points on this clonotype: The junction does not match germline at one end; this may be a read error. The rearrangement links TRBV12-3 or TRBV12-4 to TRBJ2-3, with D possibly matching TRBD2 (6 bases). CDR3 length equals 14 residues. CDR3 protein: CASSIADSTDTQYF. CDR3 DNA: TGTGCCAGCAGTATAGCGGACAGCACAGATACGCAGTATTTT.

The rearrangement joins TRBV6-1 to TRBJ1-5; TRBD1 matches 8 bases. The J segment lost 3 bases and the V segment lost 10 bases, leaving 8 bases of the junction unmatched. CDR1 MNHNS and CDR2 SASEGT come from the germline V gene. The CDR3 spans 14 residues. The CDR3 nucleotides are TGTGCCACCCTACCGGGACAGGTCAATCAGCCCCAGCATTTT. It is translated as CATLPGQVNQPQHF.

The V gene is TRBV12-3 or TRBV12-4, the J gene TRBJ2-1, with 7 bases identical to TRBD2. This CDR3 spans 14 amino acids. Trimming took 7 bases from V and 7 from J; bases not matched to a gene: 10. CDR3 bases: TGTGCCAGCATCGAAGGGATAGCGGGTAATGAGCAGTTCTTC. As protein: CASIEGIAGNEQFF.

V gene TRBV4-2 combines with J gene TRBJ2-5; TRBD2 is a possible D gene (6 bases). Germline assignment: CDR1 LGHNA and CDR2 YNFKEQ. This CDR3 comprises 13 residues. Trimming took off 0 bases at V and 10 bases at J, with 12 bases between the two ends. The CDR3 loop reads CASSQEGSGFQYF. CDR3 nucleotide sequence: TGTGCCAGCAGCCAAGAAGGTAGCGGTTTCCAGTACTTC.

The V call is TRBV7-8, the J call TRBJ2-7, with 10 bases fitting TRBD1. The length of the CDR3 is 15 residues. Germline assignment: CDR1 SGHVS and CDR2 FQNEAQ. The junction had 3 bases not matched to a gene; V was cut back by 1 base and J by 3 bases. CDR3 amino acids: CASSLGTGGIYEQYF. CDR3 DNA: TGTGCCAGCAGCTTAGGGACAGGGGGAATCTACGAGCAGTACTTC.

This clonotype was observed a few times. The chain couples TRBV20-1 to TRBJ2-1, with 7 nucleotides matching TRBD2. The CDR3 runs to 18 residues. V lost 0 bases, J lost 2 bases, and 13 bases stayed unmatched. Germline values: CDR1 DFQATT, CDR2 SNEGSKA (reference sequence). The CDR3 DNA is TGCAGTGCTAGAGATCTGAGGGTAGCGGGCCCTACCTACAATGAGCAGTTCTTC. Its protein is CSARDLRVAGPTYNEQFF.

The J gene is TRBJ1-6, the V gene TRBV19; TRBD1 matches at 10 bases. Germline V gene sequence: CDR1 LNHDA, CDR2 SQIVND (reference sequence). The CDR3 has 15 residues. After removal of 5 bases from V and 10 bases from J, the junction contained 8 bases not matched to a gene. The DNA for the CDR3 is TGTGCCAGTAGTGACCAAGGACAGGGGGTCTCACCCCTCCACTTT. Its protein is CASSDQGQGVSPLHF.